The next 4 T cell receptor beta chains were all read from a single sample in a study of vaccination and CD4 T cells after COVID-19. These receptors are not linked to any known antigen. Sequence data for DNA of cultured CD4+ T cells were generated by the Oncomine TCR Beta short-read assay. TCRdb re-analysed the PCR reads in MiXCR, keeping a single row per CDR3 protein. The sample consists of under 15,000 distinct CDR3 sequences, about 45% of them appearing once. Described treatment: roughly 11-day PBMC culture with coronavirus spike peptide pools or control peptides (ViraFEST assay). Material: CD4+ T cells from blood, cultured in vitro. These receptors were taken from a human donor who had recovered from COVID-19.

Notes on this clonotype: One end of the junction is discordant with germline, which a read error may explain. This chain links TRBV6-2 or TRBV6-3 with TRBJ1-2; D possibly corresponds to TRBD1 (5 bases). CDR3 length: 15 amino acids. Germline values: CDR1 MNHEY, CDR2 SVGEGT. In nucleotides, the CDR3 is TGTGCCAGCAGTGACTCAGGGAGCCGGAGGAGTGGCTACACCTTC. Translated, it gives CASSDSGSRRSGYTF.

The chain is built from TRBV3-1 and TRBJ1-2; maybe TRBD1 (6 bases). This CDR3 is built from 15 residues. Per the germline V gene, CDR1 is LGHDT and CDR2 is YNNKEL (reference sequence). V was pared by 0 bases and J by 2 bases, with 10 bases between. The CDR3 DNA follows: TGTGCCAGCAGCCAAGATACAGGGCGAAACTATGGCTACACCTTC. Amino acid sequence: CASSQDTGRNYGYTF. Full variable domain (missing parts from reference TRBV3-1 and TRBJ1-2): DTAVSQTPKYLVTQMGNDKSIKCEQNLGHDTMYWYKQDSKKFLKIMFSYNNKELIINETVPNRFSPKSPDKAHLNLHINSLELGDSAVYFCASSQDTGRNYGYTFGSGTRLTVV.

The chain links TRBV30 to TRBJ2-5; the match to TRBD2 covers 9 bases. Trimming removed 3 bases from V and 5 bases from J; junction bases left unmatched: 16. Germline CDR1 GTSNPN, CDR2 SVGIG (reference sequence). The CDR3 consists of 17 residues. CDR3 loop: CAWRRRVEAGGPETQYF. The CDR3 coding sequence is TGTGCCTGGAGAAGGAGGGTAGAAGCGGGAGGTCCCGAGACCCAGTACTTC.

The table lists this clonotype with a few counts. This rearrangement joins TRBV27 to TRBJ1-2, with 9 nucleotides matching TRBD1. J gave up 8 bases and V 5 bases, and 9 bases lay outside the gene matches. Germline V gene lookup returns CDR1 MNHEY and CDR2 SMNVEV (reference sequence). The CDR3 is 14 amino acids. DNA for the CDR3: TGTGCCAGCAGTCCTACAGGGGGCGCATCAGGCTACACCTTC. Encoded protein: CASSPTGGASGYTF.